A selection of T cell receptor beta chains follows, all from one sample in a study of OX40 agonist ivuxolimab in advanced cancers. Generated by immunoSEQ multiplex PCR, the TCRdb table keeps only in-frame clones and is missing some. The data show 70,000 to 90,000 clones, with roughly 80% seen just once and around 1.8% held by the top ten. The material was CD4+ or CD8+ T cells sorted from blood, obtained in a trial of the OX40 agonist ivuxolimab. The receptors stem from an adult with an advanced solid tumor such as melanoma, head and neck, liver or kidney cancer. CDR3s include the opening cysteine and the closing phenylalanine or tryptophan. D genes are given only for firm matches. Some rows mark clone size as missing; the rest say once, few, many or name a class of expanded clone.

TRBJ2-3	15	TRBV6-1	few	TRBD2	CASVRGAGGSDTQYF	TGTGCCAGCGTGAGGGGAGCGGGAGGATCAGATACGCAGTATTTT
TRBJ2-1	15	TRBV18	-	-	CASSPPRQGDNEQFF	TGTGCCAGCTCACCTCCAAGGCAAGGGGACAATGAGCAGTTCTTC
TRBJ1-2	14	TRBV25-1	-	-	CASSEYGEYYGYTF	TGTGCCAGCAGTGAATATGGGGAATACTATGGCTACACCTTC
TRBJ2-5	13	TRBV27	few	-	CASSFSRAETQYF	TGTGCCAGCAGTTTCTCCAGGGCAGAGACCCAGTACTTC
TRBJ2-7	16	TRBV6-1	-	TRBD1	CASSDRPRQGSYEQYF	TGTGCCAGCAGTGACCGTCCCCGACAGGGATCCTACGAGCAGTACTTC
TRBJ2-3	14	TRBV27	-	-	CASSPERYTDTQYF	TGTGCCAGCAGCCCCGAGCGGTACACAGATACGCAGTATTTT
TRBJ2-2	16	TRBV30	-	TRBD1	CAWSVPRTGPTGELFF	TGTGCCTGGAGTGTCCCTAGGACAGGGCCCACCGGGGAGCTGTTTTTT
TRBJ2-7	12	TRBV2	-	-	CASGGTVYEQYF	TGTGCCAGCGGGGGGACAGTCTACGAGCAGTACTTC
TRBJ2-1	19	TRBV9	-	TRBD2	CASGRGAGGYGSSYNEQFF	TGTGCCAGCGGGCGAGGCGCGGGAGGTTACGGGAGCTCCTACAATGAGCAGTTCTTC
TRBJ1-3	13	TRBV5-1	once	-	CASSPRTGNTIYF	TGCGCCAGCAGCCCCCGGACAGGAAACACCATATATTTT
TRBJ1-6	19	TRBV9	-	TRBD1	CASSGSGTGGVSYNSPLHF	TGTGCCAGCAGCGGATCCGGGACAGGGGGCGTCTCCTATAATTCACCCCTCCACTTT
TRBJ2-5	15	TRBV27	few	-	CASSHGTPGRETQYF	TGTGCCAGCAGTCACGGGACTCCGGGACGGGAGACCCAGTACTTC
TRBJ1-3	14	TRBV18	-	TRBD1	CASSQGADGNTIYF	TGTGCCAGCTCACAGGGGGCGGATGGAAACACCATATATTTT
TRBJ1-4	19	TRBV4-1	-	TRBD1	CASSQEGRQGRFTNEKLFF	TGCGCCAGCAGCCAAGAAGGGCGACAGGGGAGGTTTACTAATGAAAAACTGTTTTTT
TRBJ1-2	13	TRBV18	-	-	CASSPWQFYGYTF	TGTGCCAGCTCACCTTGGCAGTTCTATGGCTACACCTTC
TRBJ1-2	11	TRBV6-1	-	-	CASSAFYGYTF	TGTGCCAGCAGTGCGTTCTATGGCTACACCTTC
TRBJ2-2	15	TRBV6-6	-	TRBD2	CASSYPGEGTGELFF	TGTGCCAGCAGTTACCCGGGGGAGGGGACCGGGGAGCTGTTTTTT
TRBJ1-5	16	TRBV5-8	-	-	CASSLRKRYSNQPQHF	TGTGCCAGCAGCTTGCGAAAGCGGTATAGCAATCAGCCCCAGCATTTT
TRBJ2-3	14	TRBV10-3	-	TRBD1	CASTGTGNTDTQYF	TGTGCCAGCACCGGGACAGGGAATACAGATACGCAGTATTTT
TRBJ2-7	13	TRBV18	-	-	CASSPQSQDEQYF	TGTGCCAGCTCACCACAATCGCAGGACGAGCAGTACTTC
TRBJ1-2	20	TRBV9	-	TRBD1	CASSVDNRQGPSQANYGYTF	TGTGCCAGCAGCGTAGACAATAGACAGGGGCCATCTCAAGCTAACTATGGCTACACCTTC
TRBJ1-4	15	TRBV6-1	-	-	CASSEWAGENEKLFF	TGTGCCAGCAGTGAATGGGCAGGGGAGAATGAAAAACTGTTTTTT
TRBJ2-5	15	TRBV2	once	-	CASSPSLGSQETQYF	TGTGCCAGCAGTCCTTCACTAGGGTCTCAAGAGACCCAGTACTTC
TRBJ1-2	17	TRBV7-2	-	-	CASSLVGLASQGYGYTF	TGTGCCAGCAGCTTAGTGGGGCTGGCATCCCAAGGCTATGGCTACACCTTC
TRBJ2-7	17	TRBV7-9	-	TRBD2	CASLRRTSGSEGDEQYF	TGTGCCAGCCTTCGCCGGACTAGCGGGTCGGAGGGGGACGAGCAGTACTTC
TRBJ1-1	13	TRBV6-1	-	-	CASRAAFSTEAFF	TGTGCCAGCAGGGCCGCCTTTTCTACTGAAGCTTTCTTT
TRBJ2-7	17	TRBV7-2	-	TRBD1	CASSLASLGTGSYEQYF	TGTGCCAGCAGCTTAGCCTCGCTCGGGACAGGGTCCTACGAGCAGTACTTC
TRBJ2-3	11	TRBV30	-	-	CAWTLKDTQYF	TGTGCCTGGACTTTAAAGGATACGCAGTATTTT
TRBJ1-3	15	TRBV7-3	-	TRBD1	CASSSTGDSGNTIYF	TGTGCCAGCAGCTCGACAGGGGACTCTGGAAACACCATATATTTT
TRBJ2-1	15	TRBV5-5	-	-	CASSLDGDSYNEQFF	TGTGCCAGCAGCTTGGACGGAGACTCCTACAATGAGCAGTTCTTC
TRBJ1-2	15	TRBV4-1	once	TRBD1	CASSQPTGALYGYTF	TGCGCCAGCAGCCAACCGACAGGGGCGCTATATGGCTACACCTTC
TRBJ1-2	12	TRBV6-1	-	-	CASSIANHGYTF	TGTGCCAGCAGTATAGCAAACCATGGCTACACCTTC
TRBJ2-7	14	TRBV2	-	-	CASNPMGAFYEQYF	TGTGCCAGCAATCCCATGGGGGCCTTCTACGAGCAGTACTTC
TRBJ2-3	16	TRBV4-2	once	TRBD2	CASSLKTSGSTDTQYF	TGTGCCAGCAGCCTCAAGACTAGCGGGAGCACAGATACGCAGTATTTT
TRBJ1-2	14	TRBV11-2	-	-	CASSPQGGAAGYTF	TGTGCCAGCAGCCCACAAGGTGGGGCGGCTGGCTACACCTTC
TRBJ1-1	13	TRBV27	-	-	CASSINRQSEAFF	TGTGCCAGCAGTATCAACAGACAGTCTGAAGCTTTCTTT
TRBJ2-5	14	TRBV6-1	-	TRBD2	CASSVVAGAETQYF	TGTGCCAGCAGTGTTGTAGCGGGGGCAGAGACCCAGTACTTC
TRBJ2-5	15	TRBV4-1	-	-	CASSRNDRNQETQYF	TGCGCCAGCAGTCGGAATGACAGGAACCAAGAGACCCAGTACTTC